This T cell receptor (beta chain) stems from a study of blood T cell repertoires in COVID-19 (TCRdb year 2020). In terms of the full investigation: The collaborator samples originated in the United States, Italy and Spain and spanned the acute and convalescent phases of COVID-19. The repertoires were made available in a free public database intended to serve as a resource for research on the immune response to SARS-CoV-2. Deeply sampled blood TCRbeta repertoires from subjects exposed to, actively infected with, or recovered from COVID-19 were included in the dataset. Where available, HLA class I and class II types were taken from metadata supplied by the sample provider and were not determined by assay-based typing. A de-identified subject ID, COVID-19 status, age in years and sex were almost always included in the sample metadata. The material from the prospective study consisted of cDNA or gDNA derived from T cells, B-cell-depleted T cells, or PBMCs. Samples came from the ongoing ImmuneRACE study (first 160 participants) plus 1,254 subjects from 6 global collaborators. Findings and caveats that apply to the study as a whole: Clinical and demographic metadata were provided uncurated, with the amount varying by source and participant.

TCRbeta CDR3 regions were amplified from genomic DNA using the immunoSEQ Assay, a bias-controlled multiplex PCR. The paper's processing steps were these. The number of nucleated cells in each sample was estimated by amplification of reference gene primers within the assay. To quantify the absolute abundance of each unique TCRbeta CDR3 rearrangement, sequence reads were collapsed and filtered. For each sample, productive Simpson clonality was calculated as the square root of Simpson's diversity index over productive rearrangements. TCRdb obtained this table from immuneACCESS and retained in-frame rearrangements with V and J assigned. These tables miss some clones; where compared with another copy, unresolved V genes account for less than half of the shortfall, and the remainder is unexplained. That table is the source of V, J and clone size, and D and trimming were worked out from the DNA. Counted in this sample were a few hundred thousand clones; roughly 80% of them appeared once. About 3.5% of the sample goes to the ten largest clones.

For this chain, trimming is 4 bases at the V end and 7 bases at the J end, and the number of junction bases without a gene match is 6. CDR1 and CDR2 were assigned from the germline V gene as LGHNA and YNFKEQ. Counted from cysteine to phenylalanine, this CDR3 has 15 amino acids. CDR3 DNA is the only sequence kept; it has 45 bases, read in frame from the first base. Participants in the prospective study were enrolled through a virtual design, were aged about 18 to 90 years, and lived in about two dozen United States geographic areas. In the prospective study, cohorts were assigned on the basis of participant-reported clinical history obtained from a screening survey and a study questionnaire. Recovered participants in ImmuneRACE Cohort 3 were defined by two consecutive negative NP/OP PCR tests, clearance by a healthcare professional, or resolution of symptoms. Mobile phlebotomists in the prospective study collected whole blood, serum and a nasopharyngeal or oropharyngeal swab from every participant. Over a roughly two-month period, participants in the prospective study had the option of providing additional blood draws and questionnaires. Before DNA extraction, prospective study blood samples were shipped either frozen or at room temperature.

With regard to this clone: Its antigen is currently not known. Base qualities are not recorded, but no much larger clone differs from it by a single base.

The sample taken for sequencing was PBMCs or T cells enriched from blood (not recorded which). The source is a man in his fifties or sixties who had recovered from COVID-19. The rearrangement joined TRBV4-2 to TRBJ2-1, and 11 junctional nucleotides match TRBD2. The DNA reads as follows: TGTGCCAGCAGCCTTCTAGCGGGAGGTCTAAATGAGCAGTTCTTC. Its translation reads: CASSLLAGGLNEQFF.